Below are 8 T cell receptor beta chains sequenced from a single sample in a study of CD8 T cells in Susac syndrome. With random hexamers, about 0.45 to 1 ug RNA was reverse transcribed. TCRdb re-derived calls from the immunoSEQ multiplex PCR reads in MiXCR, one entry per CDR3 protein. Here the sample spans 160,000 or so distinct CDR3 sequences, 92% being singletons. Material for sequencing was CD4+ T cells from PBMCs. The receptors originated from a human donor in good health.

The CDR3 DNA is TGTGCCATCAGTGAGTATGAGCGCTCCTACGAGCAGTACTTC. This gives the protein CAISEYERSYEQYF. The rearrangement joins TRBV10-3 to TRBJ2-7, with D unresolved. V was cut by 1 base and J by 0 bases, with 7 bases left in between. Germline CDR1 and CDR2: ENHRY and SYGVKD. The CDR3 is 14 residues long.

This clonotype was recorded only once. The gene calls are TRBV7-8 and TRBJ1-5, with D possibly matching TRBD1 (5 bases). Trimming took 6 bases from V and 4 from J, leaving 13 bases between them. There are 14 residues in the CDR3. The germline CDR1 and CDR2 sequences are SGHVS and FQNEAQ. The CDR3 DNA sequence: TGTGCCAGCAGTTCCCGGGAGGGGAATCAGCCCCAGCATTTT. The encoded protein is CASSSREGNQPQHF.

This clonotype occurred a few times. The V gene is TRBV6-5, the J gene TRBJ2-2; D may be TRBD1 (6 bases). This CDR3 comprises 14 residues. Deletions cut 4 bases from V and 1 base from J, with 7 bases between. Germline V lookup: CDR1 MNHEY, CDR2 SVGAGI. The DNA of the CDR3 is TGTGCCAGCAGTTCGGGACAGAACACCGGGGAGCTGTTTTTT. Encoded protein: CASSSGQNTGELFF.

This chain connects TRBV19 to TRBJ2-7; D tentatively reads TRBD1 or TRBD2 (5 bases each). V was clipped by 9 bases and J by 3 bases, with 12 bases between them. In germline, CDR1 is LNHDA, CDR2 SQIVND (reference sequence). The CDR3 has 12 residues. CDR3 in DNA: TGTGCCAGCGGGACCTGGGGCTACGAGCAGTACTTC. This translates into CASGTWGYEQYF. The entire variable domain, with the rest obtained from reference TRBV19 and TRBJ2-7, is as follows: DGGITQSPKYLFRKEGQNVTLSCEQNLNHDAMYWYRQDPGQGLRLIYYSQIVNDFQKGDIAEGYSVSREKKESFPLTVTSAQKNPTAFYLCASGTWGYEQYFGPGTRLTVT.

This chain connects TRBV28 to TRBJ1-1, with D possibly TRBD1 on 6 matching bases. This CDR3 contains 13 residues. Germline V gives CDR1 MDHEN, CDR2 SYDVKM. V lost 8 bases and J lost 5, with 15 bases in between. The chain's CDR3 is CASGRGGRTEAFF. The DNA for the CDR3 is TGTGCCAGCGGTCGAGGGGGAAGAACTGAAGCTTTCTTT.

The V gene is TRBV29-1, the J gene TRBJ1-2; 8 bases are shared with TRBD1. In germline, CDR1 is SQVTM, CDR2 ANQGSEA. This CDR3 region has 13 residues. V shed 6 bases, J shed 6 bases, and the junction held 9 bases outside the gene matches. CDR3 DNA sequence: TGCAGCGTCTCCAGGGGGCGCATTAATGGCTACACCTTC. As protein: CSVSRGRINGYTF.

This clonotype has only a few counts. The genes are TRBV19 and TRBJ1-2; 11 bases are shared with TRBD1. CDR1 and CDR2 from the germline V gene are LNHDA and SQIVND (reference sequence). V shed 6 bases and J 6 bases; nucleotides not matched to a gene: 3. The CDR3 totals 13 residues. The CDR3 DNA sequence: TGTGCCAGTAGCCGGACAGGGGGCGATGGCTACACCTTC. Its protein is CASSRTGGDGYTF.

The chain uses TRBV27 and TRBJ1-1; weak D call: TRBD1 (6 bases). Trimming removed 2 bases from V and 4 bases from J, with 20 bases in between. Germline V lookup: CDR1 MNHEY, CDR2 SMNVEV (reference sequence). CDR3 size: 17 residues. CDR3 loop: CASSLKWGRGLSTEAFF. The CDR3 coding sequence is TGTGCCAGCAGTTTAAAGTGGGGCAGGGGACTGAGCACTGAAGCTTTCTTT.